Following are 15 T cell receptor beta chains from one sample sequenced in a study of blood T cell repertoires in COVID-19. Data came from immunoSEQ multiplex PCR; TCRdb stores just in-frame clones and leaves some out. In the table there are 300,000 to 350,000 clones, roughly 86% of which are singletons. The source material was peripheral blood. The receptors come from a man aged 25 to 40 with COVID-19, enrolled during active disease.

The table lists this clone with a count of one. The chain couples TRBV24-1 to TRBJ1-4, with 9 positions matching TRBD1. Germline assignment: CDR1 KGHDR and CDR2 SFDVKD. The V gene end was trimmed by 6 bases and the J gene end by 2 bases; junction bases not matched to a gene: 3. The CDR3 spans 15 residues. CDR3 region: CATSRGTGTNEKLFF. The DNA for the CDR3 is TGTGCCACCAGTCGCGGGACAGGGACTAATGAAAAACTGTTTTTT.

The V gene is TRBV7-9, the J gene TRBJ1-1, with TRBD1 matching over 8 bases. The ends lost 2 bases at V and 1 base at J; junction bases unmatched: 9. Germline V gives CDR1 SEHNR, CDR2 FQNEAQ (reference sequence). The CDR3 spans 17 residues. Here the CDR3 reads CASSLYGSGQGNTEAFF. CDR3 nucleotide sequence: TGTGCCAGCAGCTTATACGGGTCCGGACAGGGGAACACTGAAGCTTTCTTT. Full variable domain (outside the CDR3, taken from reference TRBV7-9 and TRBJ1-1): DTGVSQNPRHKITKRGQNVTFRCDPISEHNRLYWYRQTLGQGPEFLTYFQNEAQLEKSRLLSDRFSAERPKGSFSTLEIQRTEQGDSAMYLCASSLYGSGQGNTEAFFGQGTRLTVV.

The chain carries TRBV28 and TRBJ2-3, with D unresolved. V was clipped by 2 bases and J by 0 bases, with 6 bases between them. CDR1 and CDR2 (germline): MDHEN, SYDVKM. The CDR3 is 14 amino acids. CDR3 DNA: TGTGCCAGCAGTTTAGAGCCAAGCACAGATACGCAGTATTTT. Encoded protein: CASSLEPSTDTQYF. The full variable domain, its missing parts supplied by reference TRBV28 and TRBJ2-3, is DVKVTQSSRYLVKRTGEKVFLECVQDMDHENMFWYRQDPGLGLRLIYFSYDVKMKEKGDIPEGYSVSREKKERFSLILESASTNQTSMYLCASSLEPSTDTQYFGPGTRLTVL.

CDR3 in amino acids: CASSLWGLAGMDEQFF. As DNA, the CDR3 is TGTGCCAGCAGCTTATGGGGACTAGCGGGAATGGATGAGCAGTTCTTC. The genes are TRBV7-2 and TRBJ2-1; 13 bases match TRBD2. Germline CDR1 SGHTA, CDR2 FQGNSA. There are 16 residues in the CDR3. The V and J ends lost 2 bases and 8 bases, in that order; junction bases with no gene match: 6.

The table lists this clone with a few counts. The V call is TRBV28, the J call TRBJ2-7; a weak D match, TRBD2 (6 bases). The CDR3 is made up of 14 amino acids. Germline CDR1 reads MDHEN; CDR2 reads SYDVKM. V was cut by 5 bases and J by 2 bases, with 13 bases left in between. The CDR3 region has the DNA TGTGCCAGCAGTAACCTCGCGGGACCCTACGAGCAGTACTTC. Translated, it gives CASSNLAGPYEQYF.

J is TRBJ2-5 and V is TRBV30; perhaps TRBD2 as D (7 bases). With 0 bases removed from V and 5 bases from J, the gap between germline ends came to 16 bases. Looked up from germline, CDR1 is GTSNPN and CDR2 is SVGIG (reference sequence). CDR3 length: 15 amino acids. CDR3 sequence: CAWSVELGGRETQYF. The CDR3 DNA sequence: TGTGCCTGGAGTGTAGAATTGGGGGGGCGGGAGACCCAGTACTTC.

This chain uses TRBV19 with TRBJ2-1, with 7 bases fitting TRBD2. This CDR3 is built from 13 residues. The germline V gene encodes CDR1 LNHDA and CDR2 SQIVND (reference sequence). V lost 1 base and J lost 6; bases outside the gene matches: 0. The CDR3 coding sequence is TGTGCCAGTAGTATAGGGGGGGGCAATGAGCAGTTCTTC. The encoded protein is CASSIGGGNEQFF. Filled out from reference TRBV19 and TRBJ2-1, the complete variable domain reads DGGITQSPKYLFRKEGQNVTLSCEQNLNHDAMYWYRQDPGQGLRLIYYSQIVNDFQKGDIAEGYSVSREKKESFPLTVTSAQKNPTAFYLCASSIGGGNEQFFGPGTRLTVL.

This clone was recorded a few times. V is TRBV18 and J is TRBJ1-3; TRBD1 is a possible D gene (5 bases). This CDR3 spans 13 amino acids. Trimming stripped 3 bases from V and 15 bases from J, with 18 bases between. Germline lookup yields CDR1 KGHSH and CDR2 LQKENI. CDR3 loop: CASSPLILTTEYF. DNA of the CDR3: TGTGCCAGCTCACCGCTGATACTGACGACAGAATATTTT. Full variable domain (missing parts from reference TRBV18 and TRBJ1-3): NAGVMQNPRHLVRRRGQEARLRCSPMKGHSHVYWYRQLPEEGLKFMVYLQKENIIDESGMPKERFSAEFPKEGPSILRIQQVVRGDSAAYFCASSPLILTTEYFGEGSWLTVV.

This sequence joins TRBV5-4 and TRBJ1-1, with D perhaps TRBD1 (5 bases). This CDR3 has 17 amino acids. Germline V gene sequence: CDR1 SGHNT, CDR2 YYREEE (reference sequence). The V and J ends lost 1 base and 10 bases respectively, with 26 bases between them. The CDR3 nucleotides read TGTGCCAGCAGCTTGACCTATTCCGTGACAGTCCCCCCTGGAGCTTTCTTT. This encodes CASSLTYSVTVPPGAFF. Combining the CDR3 with reference TRBV5-4 and TRBJ1-1 gives the whole variable domain ETGVTQSPTHLIKTRGQQVTLRCSSQSGHNTVSWYQQALGQGPQFIFQYYREEENGRGNFPPRFSGLQFPNYSSELNVNALELDDSALYLCASSLTYSVTVPPGAFFGQGTRLTVV.

The V call is TRBV4-2, the J call TRBJ1-4; no definite D call. Trimming left V 0 bases short and J 7 bases short, with 12 bases between. The CDR3 spans 15 residues. Looked up from germline, CDR1 is LGHNA and CDR2 is YNFKEQ. The CDR3 DNA is TGTGCCAGCAGCCAAGATCTTTGGCGGGTTGAAAAACTGTTTTTT. It codes for CASSQDLWRVEKLFF.

The genes are TRBV27 and TRBJ1-2; 11 bases are shared with TRBD1. This CDR3 contains 15 residues. V was clipped by 4 bases and J by 5 bases; unmatched bases: 6. Germline V gene lookup returns CDR1 MNHEY and CDR2 SMNVEV (reference sequence). For the CDR3, the DNA is TGTGCCAGCAGTTATACCGGGACAGGGGGTTATGGCTACACCTTC. It translates to CASSYTGTGGYGYTF.

The genes are TRBV7-9 and TRBJ2-7; D is possibly TRBD1 (5 bases). Trimming took 1 base from V and 1 from J, leaving 11 bases between them. CDR3 length: 15 amino acids. Germline V gene lookup returns CDR1 SEHNR and CDR2 FQNEAQ (reference sequence). As DNA, the CDR3 is TGTGCCAGCAGCTTAGACCTAGGGGTGTCCTACGAGCAGTACTTC. As protein: CASSLDLGVSYEQYF.

The CDR3 sequence: CASSIWGEAFF. The CDR3 DNA reads as TGTGCCAGTAGTATCTGGGGCGAAGCTTTCTTT. This sequence joins TRBV19 and TRBJ1-1, with a tentative D call TRBD1 (5 bases). Germline CDR1 is LNHDA and CDR2 is SQIVND (reference sequence). Deletions cut 3 bases from V and 8 bases from J, with 7 bases between. This CDR3 contains 11 residues.

This sequence joins TRBV7-8 and TRBJ2-1, with TRBD2 as a possible D gene (6 bases). CDR1 is SGHVS and CDR2 is FQNEAQ in the germline V gene. The CDR3 runs 15 residues. The V gene lost 5 bases and the J gene lost 0 bases, with 11 bases spanning the gap. CDR3 sequence (DNA): TGTGCCAGCAGCCTCAAGACTAGCTCCTACAATGAGCAGTTCTTC. It encodes CASSLKTSSYNEQFF.

This chain joins TRBV18 and TRBJ1-2; TRBD1 matches at 7 bases. Unmatched junction bases numbered 10, after V lost 3 bases and J lost 3 bases. Germline lookup yields CDR1 KGHSH and CDR2 LQKENI. This CDR3 is 16 amino acids long. The CDR3 DNA sequence: TGTGCCAGCTCACCCCCCCACAGGGGATCCGACTATGGCTACACCTTC. It is translated as CASSPPHRGSDYGYTF.